This T cell receptor (beta chain) was retrieved from a study of cytomegalovirus exposure and HLA in healthy donors (dated by TCRdb to 2015 to 2018). Context from the whole study: According to an earlier analysis of 587 of the donors, 150 million to 200 million T cells yielded 95 million to 140 million unique TCR beta sequences and roughly 280 Gb of sequence data. Of the approximately 400 genotyped donors, approximately 83% fell in the genetic ancestry cluster associated with self-reported Caucasian donors. All discovery cohort repertoires had been generated on a single sequencing platform. High-throughput TCR immunosequencing, statistical association of individual TCRs with disease status, and machine learning were combined to predict cytomegalovirus infection status. An earlier analysis of fewer than 750 of the donors used high-throughput TCR beta sequencing to judge whether each TCR beta V gene segment behaved as functional or pseudogenic. Roughly 300 gigabases of sequencing data and 70 million to 100 million unique TCR sequences made up an early release that covered approximately 620 HLA-typed donors. Because of strong linkage in the cohort, roughly 5 DR-DQ haplotypes were treated as single units for association and clustering. Among several hundred genotyped donors of the cohort, an average of around 250,000 unique TCR beta nucleotide sequences was sequenced per donor, of which about 20% were non-productive. A later analysis re-examined previously published TCR beta repertoires from several hundred donors and added high-resolution HLA genotyping to investigate patterns of TCR occurrence. Besides the first cohort of roughly 660 subjects, a separate validation cohort made up of 120 different subjects was used. The later analysis used no new phenotypic data to find candidate immune exposures, relying instead on TCR beta sequences and their occurrence across donors. The number of donors typed differed by locus, with roughly 620-630 for A, B, C, DRB1 and DQB1, 522 for DQA1, 600 to 610 for DPA1, and some 470 for DPB1. Donor age, sex, ethnicity and CMV serostatus were compiled together with the repertoire data. HLA typing included class I and class II loci at four-digit resolution. The aim of the study was to test whether cataloging public T cell receptors could identify signatures of past pathogen exposure. Genome-wide SNP genotypes for about 65% of the roughly 700 donors were used in a later genetic analysis, which treated that subset as a discovery cohort. Using immunosequencing, the study profiled T cell repertoires from 500 to 800 subjects and related those repertoires to cytomegalovirus serostatus. The research as a whole found: In a later genetic analysis, fewer N-insertions in productive TCRs were reported among donors in an Asian-associated ancestry cluster than the approximately 630-donor mean. A further reported finding was that TCR beta sequences accurately predicted the HLA-A and HLA-B alleles for most subjects in the first cohort. Correlated functional status among segregating V segments might reflect linkage disequilibrium, but an unknown experimental factor could not be ruled out. The earlier analysis of a few hundred of the donors excluded some 15 rarely observed V segments, including chromosome 9 orphons, because counts were too low. When HLA alleles, especially DR and DQ, strongly co-occurred, attributing TCR associations to individual alleles was difficult. Only TCR beta chains were sequenced in this cohort, and the absence of alpha or paired-chain data limited detectable features. A later analysis found that most CMV-associated TCR beta chains appeared HLA-restricted, with HLA associations seemingly driven largely by CMV exposure. Broadly in line with IMGT annotations, most TCR beta V segments showed up in productive rearrangements about 87% or about 30% of the time in an earlier analysis of roughly 590 of the donors. In vitro tests confirmed that three of the cytomegalovirus-associated TCR beta chains recognize cytomegalovirus antigens. Several of the top co-occurrence clusters appeared to be linked to parvovirus B19, influenza, CMV and Epstein-Barr virus, according to a later analysis. Some IMGT-functional V segments, including TRBV6-2 and TRBV6-3, could not be told apart with the 87-base-pair reads, so those segments were excluded. The classifier was reported to diagnose cytomegalovirus status with high specificity and sensitivity in both the original and validation cohorts. HLA typing was unavailable for some donors at each locus, so association tests used only the typed subset. A total of roughly 160 TCR beta chains were listed by the study as associated with cytomegalovirus. In a later analysis, about 17,000 TCR beta sequences were associated with specific HLA alleles at a false discovery rate of 0.05. Immune exposure information for the cohort was limited to CMV serostatus. The presence/absence analyses assumed that sequencing depth was roughly uniform across donors, and that assumption may not be true. A group of highly shared sequence variants was considered likely to be a technical artifact of the sequencing pipeline. A later genetic analysis associated a missense DCLRE1C variant with V-gene and J-gene trimming of TCR beta chains, and an independent cohort replicated the association. According to the authors, the approach could potentially be generalized to other disease states and immunological phenotypes. Across donors, most TCR sequences were observed very rarely, whereas some public TCRs were present in many individuals. In a later analysis, HLA-associated TCR beta chains were found to be more clonally expanded and to have lower generation probabilities than equally common non-associated chains. According to a later analysis, TCR association rates differed among HLA loci, with DRB1 alleles showing the most associated TCRs and HLA-C alleles showing the fewest.

The CDR3 measures 15 amino acids from cysteine to phenylalanine. Only the CDR3 region is kept as DNA, spanning 45 bases read in frame from base 1. Via the germline V gene, CDR1 is ENHRY and CDR2 SYGVKD. Trimmed from V: 0 bases; trimmed from J: 4 bases; junction bases lacking a gene match: 4. The cohort consisted of 650 to 850 healthy bone marrow donors. At the time of sampling, all cohort members were nominally healthy, though unrecorded immune exposures were likely present. The donor was CMV seronegative and belonged to the group of under 400 seronegative cohort members. Each donor provided a peripheral blood sample, and peripheral blood mononuclear cells were used for TCR beta sequencing. The Qiagen DNeasy Blood Extraction Kit was used to extract genomic DNA from the blood cell samples. This clone was detected only once. The antigen it binds to is not known. There are no base qualities to consult, and no much larger clone falls within one base.

Receptor amplification or capture employed the immunoSEQ multiplex PCR assay. For the multiplex PCR, a mixture combining 60 forward primers for TCR Vbeta segments and 13 reverse primers for TCR Jbeta segments was used. Amplification of the CDR3 region of rearranged TCR beta genes was performed with a multiplex PCR assay on genomic DNA. The Illumina HiSeq System was used to sequence the amplified TCR beta libraries as 87-base-pair reads. Per the authors' processing: A later analysis counted about 82 million unique TCR beta chains across the 500 to 850 repertoires, and approximately 11 million of these chains were shared by at least two donors. To remove PCR and sequencing errors, raw reads were error-corrected and collapsed into unique sequences using a nearest-neighbor algorithm that merged closely related sequences. To assign V, D and J gene segments, CDR3 sequences were aligned to IMGT reference sequences. For a sequence to be retained, a match of at least six nucleotides was required to both a V gene segment and a J gene segment. Rearrangements were classified as productive when the CDR3 lacked stop codons and remained in frame with V and J, and all other rearrangements were classified as non-productive. CDR3 was defined by IMGT convention, running from the second conserved V-encoded cysteine to the conserved J-encoded phenylalanine. The earlier analysis of fewer than 750 of the donors excluded sequences that lacked an unambiguous match to a single V gene segment. An earlier analysis of fewer than 650 of the donors classified V segments as functional when productive rearrangements were above 56.7% and as segregating when the standard deviation between donors was above 5%. To diagnose cytomegalovirus status from the catalog of TCR beta chain sequences, a statistical classification framework was built. In a later analysis, TCR nucleotide sequences were compared against IMGT/GENE-DB human TR gene sequences so that V and J genes could be assigned. In a later analysis, CDR3 sequences and most-parsimonious VDJ recombination scenarios were assigned using the TCRdist pipeline. A later analysis defined each TCR beta chain by its CDR3 amino acid sequence plus V-gene family, and excluded reads lacking a unique V-gene family. A later analysis removed over 500 highly shared, low-generation-probability nucleotide sequences to deal with suspected cross-contamination and a sequencing artifact. In a later analysis, a clonal expansion index was calculated for each public chain from normalized within-repertoire ranks of inferred template counts. Generation probabilities in a later analysis came from a VDJ recombination model fitted to out-of-frame rearrangements, and those results were checked against IGoR. A later analysis scored TCR-TCR, TCR-HLA and TCR-CMV co-occurrence with hypergeometric tests, applying a repertoire-size bias correction to TCR pairs. In a later analysis, false discovery rates were estimated by permuting HLA or CMV assignments 20 times. In a later analysis, co-occurring TCRs were grouped with DBSCAN, and TCRdist sequence similarity was added when clustering was performed within HLA-allele-positive subsets. Repertoires with fewer than 30,000 or more than 120,000 public chains were left out of co-occurrence clustering, as were roughly five repertoires with anomalous nucleotide sharing. This immuneACCESS table, as held by TCRdb, lists in-frame sequences with V and J called but not all clones. Of the missing ones, under half trace to an unresolved V gene in checked studies; the others have no known cause. V and J calls and clone size are copied from that table; D and trimming were computed from the DNA. Across this sample there are around 130,000 clones, with about four fifths seen only once. Roughly 5.5% of the sample rests with the top ten.

The rearrangement joined TRBV10-3 to TRBJ2-7; a stretch of 9 junction bases matches TRBD2. The TCR originated in a man aged 25 to 40 in good health and CMV-seronegative. The sequenced sample was PBMCs. The nucleotide sequence is TGTGCCATCAGTGAGTCGCTAGCGGGGAGGTACGAGCAGTACTTC. Its translation is CAISESLAGRYEQYF.